This passage covers 27 T cell receptor beta chains from one sample sequenced in a study of CD8+CD57+ T cells in acquired aplastic anemia. An expansion of CD8+CD57+ cells by flow cytometry had been shown in patients chosen for sequencing. Researchers used genomic DNA as the template to profile TCR beta VDJ and CDR3. From the reads, TCRdb called clonotypes with MiXCR, one entry per CDR3 protein. The sample carries some 150,000 distinct CDR3 sequences, approximately 52% recorded once. The sequenced sample was sorted CD4+, CD8+, or CD8+CD57+ T cells (not recorded which) from PBMCs. The receptors originated from a human donor with aplastic anemia.

This clonotype occurred many times. The chain uses TRBV7-2 and TRBJ2-1; possible D gene TRBD2, 6 bases. The V gene lost 1 base and the J gene lost 10 bases, with 8 bases spanning the gap. Looked up from germline, CDR1 is SGHTA and CDR2 is FQGNSA. The CDR3 covers 12 residues. CDR3 coding DNA: TGTGCCAGCAGCTTAGTGGCGGGGGAGCAGTTCTTC. Translated: CASSLVAGEQFF.

The CDR3 reads CAISEGLAATYEQYF. Here the CDR3 DNA reads TGTGCCATCAGTGAGGGACTAGCGGCGACCTACGAGCAGTACTTC. V usage is TRBV10-3 and J usage is TRBJ2-7; TRBD2 aligns across 10 bases. The length of the CDR3 is 15 residues. With V trimmed by 2 bases and J by 2 bases, 3 bases remained unmatched. Looked up from germline, CDR1 is ENHRY and CDR2 is SYGVKD.

This chain connects TRBV19 to TRBJ2-7; TRBD1 matches at 9 bases. CDR1 and CDR2 (germline): LNHDA, SQIVND (reference sequence). Trimming took 4 bases from V and 5 from J; bases not matched to a gene: 9. CDR3 length: 15 amino acids. CDR3 bases: TGTGCCAGTAGTACCCTAACAGGGGGCGAAGACGAGCAGTACTTC. It is translated as CASSTLTGGEDEQYF.

This sequence joins TRBV29-1 and TRBJ2-5, with 8 nucleotides matching TRBD2. The CDR3 is 14 amino acids. Germline V gene lookup returns CDR1 SQVTM and CDR2 ANQGSEA. The trim removed 1 base at V and 12 bases at J, leaving 13 bases unmatched. DNA for the CDR3: TGCAGCGTTGAAGCCCCCGGGACTAGAGGGGGGGAGTACTTC. Its protein is CSVEAPGTRGGEYF.

This clonotype has ten or more counts. The chain employs TRBV6-5 and TRBJ1-2, with D perhaps matching TRBD1 (5 bases). Trimming took off 2 bases at V and 2 bases at J, with 9 bases between the two ends. This CDR3 is 14 amino acids long. Germline V gene sequence: CDR1 MNHEY, CDR2 SVGAGI. The DNA of the CDR3 is TGTGCCAGCAGTTACGGCAGGGCCAACTATGGCTACACCTTC. As protein: CASSYGRANYGYTF.

In its sample, this clonotype was seen a few times. This chain connects TRBV4-3 to TRBJ2-1; D is possibly TRBD2 (7 bases). V dropped 0 bases and J dropped 3 bases, with 12 bases sitting between them. The CDR3 sequence is 16 residues long. From germline, CDR1 is LGHNA and CDR2 YSLEER. The CDR3 region is CASSQEIGGGYNEQFF. The CDR3 DNA follows: TGCGCCAGCAGCCAAGAGATAGGGGGGGGCTACAATGAGCAGTTCTTC.

V and J are TRBV2 and TRBJ2-7, with 8 bases lining up with TRBD2. With 4 bases clipped from V and 2 bases from J, the junction kept 4 bases outside the gene matches. The CDR3 has 14 amino acids. CDR1 and CDR2 (germline): SNHLY, FYNNEI. This CDR3 is CASSVSGMTYEQYF. Here the CDR3 DNA reads TGTGCCAGCAGTGTTAGCGGGATGACCTACGAGCAGTACTTC.

This clonotype showed up many times. This chain connects TRBV6-1 to TRBJ1-2; TRBD1 matches at 8 bases. Losses at the gene ends were 8 bases for V and 4 bases for J; bases not matched to a gene: 3. CDR3 size: 12 residues. Germline CDR1 and CDR2: MNHNS and SASEGT. This CDR3 reads CASGTGFYGYTF. DNA for the CDR3: TGTGCCAGCGGGACAGGTTTCTATGGCTACACCTTC.

The V gene is TRBV20-1, the J gene TRBJ2-1; D is perhaps TRBD2 (6 bases). The CDR3 sequence is 14 residues long. V lost 1 base and J 2 bases, leaving 9 bases between the germline ends. The germline V gene has CDR1 DFQATT and CDR2 SNEGSKA (reference sequence). CDR3 DNA sequence: TGCAGTGCTAGAGGCGGGATGGCCTACAATGAGCAGTTCTTC. Residues: CSARGGMAYNEQFF.

The chain recombines TRBV15 with TRBJ1-5, with TRBD1 as a possible D gene (6 bases). There are 17 residues in the CDR3. From germline, CDR1 is LNHNV and CDR2 YYDKDF (reference sequence). Trimming took 5 bases from V and 1 from J, leaving 18 bases between them. The chain's CDR3 is CATSAFAQGGSNQPQHF. The CDR3 DNA sequence: TGTGCCACCAGCGCTTTCGCACAGGGAGGGAGCAATCAGCCCCAGCATTTT.

There are many counts of this clonotype. This chain links TRBV9 with TRBJ1-1; a weak D match, TRBD1 (6 bases). From germline, CDR1 is SGDLS and CDR2 YYNGEE. The V gene lost 3 bases and the J gene lost 5 bases, with 11 bases spanning the gap. The CDR3 is 13 residues long. CDR3 region: CASSEGVGTEAFF. The CDR3 DNA reads TGTGCCAGCAGCGAGGGGGTAGGGACTGAAGCTTTCTTT.

The chain combines TRBV2 with TRBJ1-5, with D perhaps TRBD1 (6 bases). Germline V CDR1 and CDR2: SNHLY, FYNNEI. This CDR3 spans 14 amino acids. V was trimmed by 2 bases and J by 6 bases, leaving 11 bases between them. The CDR3 coding sequence is TGTGCCAGCAGTGAATTCGGACAGATTCAGCCCCAGCATTTT. Its protein is CASSEFGQIQPQHF.

The chain carries TRBV20-1 and TRBJ1-4, with 8 bases identical to TRBD1. Germline loops: CDR1 DFQATT, CDR2 SNEGSKA (reference sequence). With 6 bases clipped from V and 3 bases from J, the junction kept 6 bases outside the gene matches. The CDR3 totals 14 residues. The DNA of the CDR3 is TGCAGTGCCAGGACAGGGAATGCTAATGAAAAACTGTTTTTT. Protein product: CSARTGNANEKLFF.

In its sample, this clonotype was seen many times. This chain links TRBV4-3 with TRBJ1-1; the D is unclear. The germline V gene encodes CDR1 LGHNA and CDR2 YSLEER. V lost 0 bases and J 0 bases, leaving 11 bases between the germline ends. This CDR3 has 16 residues. This CDR3 is CASSQEVSRMNTEAFF. The CDR3 DNA reads as TGCGCCAGCAGCCAAGAAGTAAGCAGGATGAACACTGAAGCTTTCTTT.

The V call is TRBV19, the J call TRBJ2-5, with TRBD1 as a possible D gene (5 bases). The CDR3 loop spans 13 amino acids. Deletions cut 4 bases from V and 5 bases from J, with 11 bases between. Germline V lookup: CDR1 LNHDA, CDR2 SQIVND (reference sequence). DNA of the CDR3: TGTGCCAGTAGTACAGGGTTTGGGGAGACCCAGTACTTC. It is translated as CASSTGFGETQYF. Filled out from reference TRBV19 and TRBJ2-5, the complete variable domain reads DGGITQSPKYLFRKEGQNVTLSCEQNLNHDAMYWYRQDPGQGLRLIYYSQIVNDFQKGDIAEGYSVSREKKESFPLTVTSAQKNPTAFYLCASSTGFGETQYFGPGTRLLVL.

This clonotype was seen at least ten times. CDR3 sequence: CASSFRGATDTQYF. The CDR3 nucleotides are TGTGCCAGCAGTTTTCGCGGGGCCACAGATACGCAGTATTTT. V usage is TRBV12-3 or TRBV12-4 and J usage is TRBJ2-3, with D possibly TRBD2 on 6 matching bases. This CDR3 is built from 14 residues. The V and J ends lost 3 bases and 2 bases respectively, with 9 bases between them.

The chain is built from TRBV20-1 and TRBJ1-4; TRBD1 might be the D (5 bases). CDR1 DFQATT and CDR2 SNEGSKA come from the germline V gene (reference sequence). The CDR3 spans 15 residues. V lost 3 bases and J 0 bases, leaving 11 bases between the germline ends. CDR3 in amino acids: CSARDGRATNEKLFF. The CDR3 DNA follows: TGCAGTGCTAGGGATGGCAGGGCAACTAATGAAAAACTGTTTTTT.

This sequence joins TRBV10-3 and TRBJ2-3; D is possibly TRBD1 (6 bases). The CDR3 extends over 15 amino acids. Per the germline V gene, CDR1 is ENHRY and CDR2 is SYGVKD. The ends were cut back, 10 bases at V and 0 bases at J, with 17 bases in the middle. The CDR3 reads CATTEGHSSTDTQYF. DNA of the CDR3: TGTGCCACCACCGAGGGACATTCTAGCACAGATACGCAGTATTTT.

The genes are TRBV7-9 and TRBJ2-7; 7 bases align to TRBD2. The CDR3 has 13 amino acids. Looked up from germline, CDR1 is SEHNR and CDR2 is FQNEAQ (reference sequence). J was trimmed by 4 bases and V by 5 bases; bases with no gene match: 5. CDR3 sequence reads: CASSDRTSYEQYF. In nucleotides, the CDR3 is TGTGCCAGCAGCGACCGGACTAGTTACGAGCAGTACTTC.

Many counts were recorded for this clonotype. The chain joins TRBV4-3 to TRBJ1-6; possibly TRBD1 for D (6 bases). The CDR3 sequence is 16 residues long. Between the trimmed V and J ends, which lost 3 bases and 6 bases, there was a span of 15 bases. The germline V gene encodes CDR1 LGHNA and CDR2 YSLEER. CDR3 in DNA: TGCGCCAGCAGCCAGGGGAGACAGGCGGGTAATTCACCCCTCCACTTT. It specifies CASSQGRQAGNSPLHF.

This clonotype was picked up one time. This sequence joins TRBV20-1 and TRBJ2-3; the match to TRBD2 covers 11 bases. The V gene end was trimmed by 2 bases and the J gene end by 2 bases; junction bases not matched to a gene: 3. The CDR3 runs 15 residues. Germline V lookup: CDR1 DFQATT, CDR2 SNEGSKA (reference sequence). The DNA for the CDR3 is TGCAGTGCTAGACGACTAGCGGGGTCCACAGATACGCAGTATTTT. Translating it yields CSARRLAGSTDTQYF.

The J gene is TRBJ2-5, the V gene TRBV7-8; D is undetermined. V lost 5 bases and J lost 2, with 12 bases in between. CDR1 is SGHVS and CDR2 is FQNEAQ in the germline V gene. The CDR3 covers 14 residues. CDR3: CASSLMIGQETQYF. The DNA for the CDR3 is TGTGCCAGCAGCCTTATGATTGGGCAAGAGACCCAGTACTTC.

This clonotype was picked up many times. The gene calls are TRBV10-3 and TRBJ2-1; D is ambiguous. The germline V gene encodes CDR1 ENHRY and CDR2 SYGVKD. The CDR3 totals 16 residues. With 4 bases removed from V and 0 bases from J, the gap between germline ends came to 13 bases. CDR3 amino acids: CAISAPPEGSYNEQFF. The CDR3 coding sequence is TGTGCCATCAGTGCCCCCCCGGAAGGCTCCTACAATGAGCAGTTCTTC.

In this sample, this clonotype turned up many times. This CDR3 reads CATTTERGNTGELFF. CDR3 DNA sequence: TGTGCCACCACTACAGAGCGGGGCAACACCGGGGAGCTGTTTTTT. The chain employs TRBV15 and TRBJ2-2; TRBD2 agrees at 7 bases. Germline loops: CDR1 LNHNV, CDR2 YYDKDF (reference sequence). V gave up 7 bases and J gave up 2 bases; unmatched junction bases: 7. The CDR3 is made up of 15 amino acids.

The chain has TRBV24-1 and TRBJ2-1, with D maybe TRBD2 (10 bases). The CDR3 totals 17 residues. The V end lost 8 bases, the J end lost 8 bases, and 27 bases lay between the germline ends. Germline V gene data show CDR1 as KGHDR and CDR2 as SFDVKD. This CDR3 is CATMGTGPASGSDEQFF. CDR3 bases: TGTGCCACCATGGGGACAGGGCCCGCTAGCGGGAGCGATGAGCAGTTCTTC.

The V call is TRBV27, the J call TRBJ2-3, with D hard to call. This CDR3 has 16 residues. V lost 6 bases to trimming and J lost 9 bases, with 25 bases between them. CDR1 MNHEY and CDR2 SMNVEV come from the germline V gene (reference sequence). Here the CDR3 DNA reads TGTGCCAGCAGACGCGTTACAGAGCACCCTGGAGAAACGCAGTATTTT. Its translation is CASRRVTEHPGETQYF.

This sequence joins TRBV15 and TRBJ2-3, with TRBD1 matching 10 bases. The CDR3 consists of 16 residues. Germline values: CDR1 LNHNV, CDR2 YYDKDF (reference sequence). The trim removed 3 bases at V and 4 bases at J, leaving 7 bases unmatched. The CDR3 loop is CATSSSRDRGADTQYF. The CDR3 DNA is TGTGCCACCAGCAGCTCCCGGGACAGGGGTGCAGATACGCAGTATTTT.